Below are 21 T cell receptor beta chains sequenced from a single sample in a study of OX40 agonist ivuxolimab in advanced cancers. Data came from immunoSEQ multiplex PCR; TCRdb stores just in-frame clones and leaves some out. Counted here are tens of thousands of clones, 70% to 85% occurring once; the ten biggest clones make up about 4%. Here the sequenced sample was CD4+ or CD8+ T cells sorted from blood, taken in a trial of the OX40 agonist ivuxolimab. These receptors came from an adult with an advanced solid tumor such as melanoma, head and neck, liver or kidney cancer.

This rearrangement joins TRBV6-1 to TRBJ1-4, with 9 bases identical to TRBD1. Germline V gives CDR1 MNHNS, CDR2 SASEGT. The CDR3 covers 13 residues. J lost 3 bases, V lost 11 bases, and 4 bases had no gene match. CDR3 bases: TGTGCCGGACAGGGGCGGGCTAATGAAAAACTGTTTTTT. Translating it yields CAGQGRANEKLFF.

The gene calls are TRBV7-9 and TRBJ2-5; no clear D. V was shortened by 5 bases and J by 5 bases, with 15 bases between the two germline ends. Per the germline V gene, CDR1 is SEHNR and CDR2 is FQNEAQ (reference sequence). The CDR3 length is 14 residues. CDR3 in amino acids: CASSTLPGLETQYF. CDR3 sequence (DNA): TGTGCCAGCAGCACCCTCCCCGGGCTTGAGACCCAGTACTTC.

This clone was observed once. This chain uses TRBV5-1 with TRBJ2-7; D is tentatively TRBD1 or TRBD2 (5 bases each). The CDR3 length is 15 residues. The germline V gene has CDR1 SGHRS and CDR2 YFSETQ. V lost 0 bases to trimming and J lost 4 bases, with 14 bases between them. The CDR3 region is CASSLEPGPLYEQYF. The CDR3 coding sequence is TGCGCCAGCAGCTTGGAACCGGGACCTTTATACGAGCAGTACTTC. The complete variable domain, with remaining parts taken from reference TRBV5-1 and TRBJ2-7, reads KAGVTQTPRYLIKTRGQQVTLSCSPISGHRSVSWYQQTPGQGLQFLFEYFSETQRNKGNFPGRFSGRQFSNSRSEMNVSTLELGDSALYLCASSLEPGPLYEQYFGPGTRLTVT.

V usage is TRBV2 and J usage is TRBJ2-3; D gene unclear. From germline, CDR1 is SNHLY and CDR2 FYNNEI. The CDR3 length is 14 residues. Trimming left V 2 bases short and J 4 bases short, with 10 bases between. CDR3 protein: CASSERAPADTQYF. The CDR3, as DNA: TGTGCCAGCAGTGAAAGAGCTCCCGCAGATACGCAGTATTTT.

CDR3 sequence reads: CASSNYLAGGDNEKLFF. The CDR3 DNA follows: TGTGCCAGCAGCAACTACCTTGCTGGGGGCGATAATGAAAAACTGTTTTTT. The V gene is TRBV7-6, the J gene TRBJ1-4, with D maybe TRBD1 (6 bases). The germline V and J ends were trimmed by 5 bases and 4 bases, with 20 bases remaining between them. The CDR3 has 17 residues. Germline values: CDR1 SGHVS, CDR2 FNYEAQ.

This clone was found once. V usage is TRBV28 and J usage is TRBJ2-7, with 9 bases that match TRBD1. CDR1 is MDHEN, CDR2 SYDVKM, per germline. The CDR3 contains 14 residues. V trimming: 7 bases; J trimming: 3 bases; junction bases outside the gene matches: 7. CDR3 nucleotides: TGTGCCAGCAAAAGGGACAGGGTGGTCTACGAGCAGTACTTC. Residues: CASKRDRVVYEQYF.

The rearrangement joins TRBV25-1 to TRBJ1-1, with no clear D. CDR1 and CDR2 from the germline V gene are MGHDK and SYGVNS. The length of the CDR3 is 12 residues. Trimming took off 4 bases at V and 1 base at J, with 4 bases between the two ends. CDR3 sequence reads: CASSAGNTEAFF. The CDR3 DNA is TGTGCCAGCAGTGCCGGGAACACTGAAGCTTTCTTT.

J is TRBJ1-2 and V is TRBV30; 7 bases fit TRBD1. Losses at the gene ends were 2 bases for V and 2 bases for J; bases not matched to a gene: 8. The germline CDR1 and CDR2 sequences are GTSNPN and SVGIG (reference sequence). This CDR3 comprises 15 residues. Here the CDR3 DNA reads TGTGCCTGGAGTCCCCGGGACAGAAGAAACTATGGCTACACCTTC. Its protein product is CAWSPRDRRNYGYTF.

The rearrangement links TRBV5-5 to TRBJ2-1; unclear D gene. The CDR3 is 11 residues long. Germline V gene lookup returns CDR1 SGHKS and CDR2 YYEKEE (reference sequence). V dropped 2 bases and J dropped 9 bases, with 6 bases sitting between them. The CDR3 is CASSFYLEQFF. The CDR3 bases are TGTGCCAGCAGCTTCTACCTTGAGCAGTTCTTC.

The chain employs TRBV5-1 and TRBJ2-3; D tentatively reads TRBD1 or TRBD2 (5 bases each). Germline CDR1 SGHRS, CDR2 YFSETQ. This CDR3 is built from 14 residues. Trimming left V 4 bases short and J 2 bases short, with 11 bases between. In nucleotides, the CDR3 is TGCGCCAGCAGCCGGGACCCGCTCACAGATACGCAGTATTTT. Encoded protein: CASSRDPLTDTQYF. The full variable domain, in which reference TRBV5-1 and TRBJ2-3 provide the parts outside the CDR3, is KAGVTQTPRYLIKTRGQQVTLSCSPISGHRSVSWYQQTPGQGLQFLFEYFSETQRNKGNFPGRFSGRQFSNSRSEMNVSTLELGDSALYLCASSRDPLTDTQYFGPGTRLTVL.

V and J are TRBV7-8 and TRBJ2-5, with TRBD1 identical over 9 bases. The CDR3 is made up of 16 amino acids. CDR1 is SGHVS, CDR2 FQNEAQ, per germline. V gave up 4 bases and J gave up 6 bases; unmatched junction bases: 12. As DNA, the CDR3 is TGTGCCAGCAGCTCAGTCAGGGGGACAGGGCAAAAGACCCAGTACTTC. It encodes CASSSVRGTGQKTQYF.

CDR3: CASTGTGDSGNTIYF. In DNA form, the CDR3 reads TGTGCCAGTACAGGGACAGGCGACTCTGGAAACACCATATATTTT. V usage is TRBV5-6 and J usage is TRBJ1-3; 8 positions agree with TRBD1. This CDR3 has 15 residues. The trim removed 8 bases at V and 0 bases at J, leaving 7 bases unmatched. Per germline, CDR1 SGHDT and CDR2 YYEEEE.

This clone has just a few counts. This chain joins TRBV4-1 and TRBJ2-7; maybe TRBD2 (6 bases). V lost 4 bases, J lost 6 bases, and 22 bases lay in between. The CDR3 is 16 amino acids. Germline CDR1 reads MGHRA; CDR2 reads YSYEKL. This CDR3 reads CASSRLPGLPASEQYF. The CDR3 DNA follows: TGCGCCAGCAGCCGACTACCGGGACTCCCTGCCTCCGAGCAGTACTTC.

This chain connects TRBV11-2 to TRBJ2-3; D is perhaps TRBD2 (5 bases). Germline lookup yields CDR1 SGHAT and CDR2 FQNNGV. Trimming removed 5 bases at V and 1 base at J, with 13 bases between. This CDR3 is 15 amino acids long. CDR3 sequence: CASSALLAGTDTQYF. The CDR3 DNA reads as TGTGCCAGCAGCGCACTTCTAGCTGGCACAGATACGCAGTATTTT.

The V gene is TRBV7-9, the J gene TRBJ1-2; D is undetermined. CDR1 is SEHNR, CDR2 FQNEAQ, per germline (reference sequence). The CDR3 has 12 amino acids. Trimming stripped 5 bases from V and 4 bases from J, with 8 bases between. The CDR3 nucleotides are TGTGCCAGCAGCCCTGATGGCTATGGCTACACCTTC. It translates to CASSPDGYGYTF.

The V gene is TRBV30, the J gene TRBJ1-2, with 7 bases lining up with TRBD1. Trimming took 3 bases from V and 1 from J; bases not matched to a gene: 5. This CDR3 spans 14 amino acids. Germline CDR1 reads GTSNPN; CDR2 reads SVGIG (reference sequence). The CDR3 spells CAWRPGQNNYGYTF. The CDR3 nucleotides read TGTGCCTGGAGGCCGGGACAGAATAACTATGGCTACACCTTC.

CDR3 bases: TGTGCCAGCAGCGCCGTACTAGCAGTTGAGCAGTTCTTC. Its protein product is CASSAVLAVEQFF. The chain combines TRBV9 with TRBJ2-1; weak D call: TRBD2 (6 bases). V lost 3 bases, J lost 9 bases, and 13 bases lay in between. The CDR3 has 13 amino acids. CDR1 and CDR2 (germline): SGDLS, YYNGEE.

This clone has only a few counts. The V gene is TRBV5-4, the J gene TRBJ2-1, with 7 bases fitting TRBD1. The CDR3 has 13 residues. With 5 bases clipped from V and 7 bases from J, the junction kept 6 bases outside the gene matches. CDR1 is SGHNT and CDR2 is YYREEE in the germline V gene (reference sequence). CDR3 DNA: TGTGCCAGCAGGGCCGGGACAGAAAATGAGCAGTTCTTC. Translated: CASRAGTENEQFF. The entire variable domain, with the rest obtained from reference TRBV5-4 and TRBJ2-1, is as follows: ETGVTQSPTHLIKTRGQQVTLRCSSQSGHNTVSWYQQALGQGPQFIFQYYREEENGRGNFPPRFSGLQFPNYSSELNVNALELDDSALYLCASRAGTENEQFFGPGTRLTVL.

The gene calls are TRBV28 and TRBJ2-1, with TRBD2 identical over 11 bases. The ends lost 4 bases at V and 7 bases at J; junction bases unmatched: 9. The CDR3 is made up of 16 amino acids. Germline CDR1 is MDHEN and CDR2 is SYDVKM. CDR3 in amino acids: CASSSILAGGSNEQFF. CDR3 coding DNA: TGTGCCAGCAGTTCCATTTTAGCGGGAGGGAGTAATGAGCAGTTCTTC.

This clone occurred once. The rearrangement uses TRBV10-2 and TRBJ1-2; 7 bases are shared with TRBD1. This CDR3 is 15 amino acids long. Per the germline V gene, CDR1 is WSHSY and CDR2 is SAAADI. V gave up 6 bases and J gave up 5 bases; unmatched junction bases: 12. The CDR3 loop is CASRAGTDRTYGYTF. The CDR3 DNA is TGCGCCAGCAGAGCCGGGACAGATAGGACGTATGGCTACACCTTC.

This rearrangement joins TRBV28 to TRBJ2-7; tentatively, D is TRBD2 (5 bases). Germline V gene data show CDR1 as MDHEN and CDR2 as SYDVKM. V shed 3 bases and J shed 6 bases, with 12 bases lying between them. This CDR3 is 13 amino acids long. CDR3 nucleotide sequence: TGTGCCAGCAGTTTCAAGAGGGTCCTCGAGCAGTACTTC. Translating gives CASSFKRVLEQYF.